The rows below give T cell receptor beta chains drawn from one sample of a study of shared clonotypes between healthy human individuals. Sequencing used immunoSEQ multiplex PCR; TCRdb keeps in-frame clones, though not all of them. The repertoire includes around 750,000 clones, 74% of them detected once, and 1.5% to 2% sits in the top ten. The sequenced sample consisted of memory CD4+ T cells sorted from blood. The source of these receptors is a woman aged 25-40 years in good health. CDR3s include the opening cysteine and the closing phenylalanine or tryptophan.

V	J	CDR3
TRBV6-1	TRBJ1-5	CASKSQGISNQPQHF
TRBV5-5	TRBJ2-7	CASSLLAGGPVEQYF
TRBV6-1	TRBJ1-2	CASSSGDYGYTF
TRBV28	TRBJ1-2	CASSSTGLNGYTF
TRBV11-2	TRBJ1-2	CASSLPGQGNYGYTF
TRBV7-6	TRBJ2-1	CASSLGRVRQFF
TRBV28	TRBJ1-5	CASTTGKGAHQPQHF
TRBV4-2	TRBJ2-7	CASSFLHEQYF
TRBV9	TRBJ2-2	CASNSMSPGGGELFF
TRBV5-1	TRBJ2-3	CASSLVLARSDTQYF
TRBV6-6	TRBJ2-1	CASSRNRESNEQFF
TRBV11-2	TRBJ2-7	CASSLGPGAYEQYF
TRBV18	TRBJ2-7	CASSPPLGGGEQYF
TRBV2	TRBJ1-5	CASSARIEHQPQHF